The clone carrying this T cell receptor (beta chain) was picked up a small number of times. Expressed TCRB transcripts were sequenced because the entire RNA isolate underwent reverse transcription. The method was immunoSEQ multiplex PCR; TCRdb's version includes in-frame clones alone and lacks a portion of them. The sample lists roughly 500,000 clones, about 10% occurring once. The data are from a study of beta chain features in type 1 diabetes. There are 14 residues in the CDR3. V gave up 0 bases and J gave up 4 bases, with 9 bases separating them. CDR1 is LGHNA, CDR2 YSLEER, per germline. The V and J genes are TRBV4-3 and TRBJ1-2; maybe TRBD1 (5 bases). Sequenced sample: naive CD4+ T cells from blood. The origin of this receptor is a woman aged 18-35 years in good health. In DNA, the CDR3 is TGCGCCAGCAGCCAAGAAGACAGCCCCTATGGCTACACCTTC. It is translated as CASSQEDSPYGYTF.